A selection of T cell receptor beta chains follows, all from one sample in a study of T cell responses to AZD1222 COVID-19 vaccine. The repertoire was sequenced with immunoSEQ multiplex PCR; TCRdb's copy has only in-frame clones and lacks some. The sample consists of about 100,000 clones, roughly 91% of them appearing once. The source material was peripheral blood, sampled on day 0 of AZD1222 vaccination. The receptors were gathered from an adult in good health. The CDR3 runs from the conserved cysteine through the conserved F or W.

v_gene	j_gene	CDR3aa
TRBV5-6	TRBJ2-5	CASSLVAGPNTQYF
TRBV19	TRBJ2-2	CASSTTLTGELFF
TRBV5-6	TRBJ2-3	CASSLVAGTDTQYF
TRBV7-6	TRBJ2-2	CASSLAGGTGELFF
TRBV2	TRBJ1-2	CASRALGGDGYGYTF
TRBV5-1	TRBJ1-2	CASRYSSGTDYVLGYTF
TRBV9	TRBJ1-2	CASSVRGTGINYGYTF
TRBV6-5	TRBJ1-1	CASSSKGQGGRRAFF
TRBV3-1/TRBV3-2	TRBJ1-4	CASSQDSTNEKLFF
TRBV18	TRBJ2-4	CASSPQLGGNIQYF
TRBV2	TRBJ1-2	CARRANSSPNYGYTF
TRBV9	TRBJ2-1	CASSPRLAGGQNEQFF
TRBV5-1	TRBJ1-2	CASSLDRGNYGYTF
TRBV15	TRBJ2-7	CATSRDVQGIGLTLF
TRBV25-1	TRBJ1-2	CASSEWGTVNYGYTF
TRBV28	TRBJ2-4	CASSFGWGNIQYF
TRBV13	TRBJ2-3	CASSLRASGSADTQYF
TRBV5-6	TRBJ1-4	CASSSSRDRGQEEKLFF
TRBV18	TRBJ1-2	CASSPSRGEFGYTF
TRBV15	TRBJ2-5	CATSKPRGDLETQYF
TRBV7-9	TRBJ2-7	CASSLVLAGGPYEQYF
TRBV6-5	TRBJ2-1	CASGTELKSEQFF
TRBV6-4	TRBJ2-1	CASSYSGIIGDNEQFF
TRBV6-4	TRBJ2-1	CASSEGLGGDEQFF
TRBV28	TRBJ1-1	CASTRTGYGWAFF
TRBV11-2	TRBJ2-7	CASSLGVGTQQYF
TRBV7-9	TRBJ1-2	CASSLGPDLGYTF
TRBV27	TRBJ2-1	CATRLAGGLYNEQFF
TRBV10-1	TRBJ2-7	CASSEGLAGAYEQYF
TRBV6-1	TRBJ2-7	CASSGRYGGTSNEQYF
TRBV6-5	TRBJ2-1	CASRPGDRSYNEQFF
TRBV3-1/TRBV3-2	TRBJ1-5	CASSQEGAGVDQPQHF
TRBV20-1	TRBJ2-5	CSASGLAGVETQYF
TRBV28	TRBJ2-2	CASSFVFRGGELFF
TRBV24-1	TRBJ2-7	CATSAPRTRRLAGSTDEQYF
TRBV9	TRBJ2-3	CASSVLPQSTDTQYF
TRBV3-1/TRBV3-2	TRBJ2-5	CASSQAAETQYF
TRBV5-1	TRBJ2-1	CASSAGLAGGPDNEQFF
TRBV5-1	TRBJ1-2	CASGLGQGAGHYGYTF
TRBV4-2	TRBJ1-1	CASSLTRQVLNTEAFF
TRBV2	TRBJ2-1	CASSPGFTYNEQFF
TRBV19	TRBJ1-3	CASSPGGSGNTIYF
TRBV20-1	TRBJ2-1	CSGAGGPQFF
TRBV30	TRBJ1-6	CAWSPKGGTGRSPLHF
TRBV27	TRBJ2-7	CASTLPGGLAGPSYEQYF
TRBV28	TRBJ2-1	CASTPFGGNYNEQFF
TRBV5-1	TRBJ1-1	CASSPTGRGPNTEAFF
TRBV4-1	TRBJ1-4	CASSLEDGTGGEKLFF
TRBV4-1	TRBJ2-5	CASSQDRGLALETQYF
TRBV5-1	TRBJ2-2	CASSLEAGGWTGELFF
TRBV10-2	TRBJ2-1	CASSEEAGSFNEQFF
TRBV7-8	TRBJ1-4	CASSPLATNEKLFF
TRBV6-1	TRBJ1-6	CASSEYGSGFGNSPLHF
TRBV7-3	TRBJ2-5	CASSLNGLQETQYF
TRBV12-5	TRBJ1-2	CASGVDTSYGYTF
TRBV7-9	TRBJ2-1	CASSLPGLAGNEQFF
TRBV9	TRBJ2-3	CASSVATVGVMMADTQYF
TRBV19	TRBJ2-7	CASSIGHRYEQYF